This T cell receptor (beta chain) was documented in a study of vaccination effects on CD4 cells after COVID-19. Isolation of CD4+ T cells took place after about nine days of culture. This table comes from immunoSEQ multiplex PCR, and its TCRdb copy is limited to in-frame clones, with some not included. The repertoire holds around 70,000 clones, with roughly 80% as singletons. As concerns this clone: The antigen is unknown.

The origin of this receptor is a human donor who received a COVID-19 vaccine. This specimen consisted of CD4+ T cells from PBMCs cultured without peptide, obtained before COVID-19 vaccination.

DNA for the CDR3: TGTGCCAGCTCAAGTGCCAGGGGTGATGGCTACACCTTC. As protein: CASSSARGDGYTF. The chain links TRBV18 to TRBJ1-2; D is perhaps TRBD1 (6 bases). Germline V gene data show CDR1 as KGHSH and CDR2 as LQKENI. This CDR3 is 13 amino acids long. V was cut by 5 bases and J by 6 bases, with 13 bases left in between.